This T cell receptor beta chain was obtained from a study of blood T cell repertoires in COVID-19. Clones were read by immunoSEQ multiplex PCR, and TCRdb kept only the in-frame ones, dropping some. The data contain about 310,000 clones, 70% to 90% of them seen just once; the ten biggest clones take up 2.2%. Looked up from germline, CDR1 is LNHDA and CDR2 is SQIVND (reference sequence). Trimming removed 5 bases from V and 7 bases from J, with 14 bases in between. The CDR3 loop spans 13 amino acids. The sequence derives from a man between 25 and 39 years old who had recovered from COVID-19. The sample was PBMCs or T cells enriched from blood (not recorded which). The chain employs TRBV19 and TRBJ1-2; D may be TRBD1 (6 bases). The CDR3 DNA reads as TGTGCCAGTAGTCTGGCCCAAGGGGGTGGCTACACCTTC. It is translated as CASSLAQGGGYTF. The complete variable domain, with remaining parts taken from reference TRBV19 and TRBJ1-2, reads DGGITQSPKYLFRKEGQNVTLSCEQNLNHDAMYWYRQDPGQGLRLIYYSQIVNDFQKGDIAEGYSVSREKKESFPLTVTSAQKNPTAFYLCASSLAQGGGYTFGSGTRLTVV.